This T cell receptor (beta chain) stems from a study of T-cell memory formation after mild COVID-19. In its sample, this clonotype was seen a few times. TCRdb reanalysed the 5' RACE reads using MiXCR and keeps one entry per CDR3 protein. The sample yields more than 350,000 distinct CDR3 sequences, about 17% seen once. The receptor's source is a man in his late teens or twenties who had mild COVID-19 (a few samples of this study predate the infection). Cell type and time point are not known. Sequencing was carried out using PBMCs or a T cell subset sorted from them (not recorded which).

CDR3 sequence reads: CASSKFPDYGTEAFF. In DNA, the CDR3 is TGTGCCAGCAGCAAATTTCCCGATTACGGCACTGAAGCTTTCTTT. The chain employs TRBV21-1 and TRBJ1-1; the table's D call, TRBD1, was not checked against the DNA. TRBV21-1 is noted as a pseudogene. The CDR3 loop spans 15 amino acids.